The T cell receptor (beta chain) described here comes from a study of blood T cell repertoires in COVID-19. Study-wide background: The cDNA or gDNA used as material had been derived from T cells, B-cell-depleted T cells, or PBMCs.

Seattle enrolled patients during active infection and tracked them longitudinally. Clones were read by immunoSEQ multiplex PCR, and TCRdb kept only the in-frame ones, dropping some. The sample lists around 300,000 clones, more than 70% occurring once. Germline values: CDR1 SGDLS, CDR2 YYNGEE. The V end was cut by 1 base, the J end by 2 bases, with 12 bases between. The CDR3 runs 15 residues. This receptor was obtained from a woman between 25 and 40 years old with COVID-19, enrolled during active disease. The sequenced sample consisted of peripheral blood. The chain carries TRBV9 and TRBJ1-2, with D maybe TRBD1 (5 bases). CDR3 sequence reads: CASSVLGGLNYGYTF. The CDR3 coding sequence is TGTGCCAGCAGCGTATTGGGGGGTTTAAACTATGGCTACACCTTC.